This paragraph covers one T cell receptor beta chain sequence. The data stem from a study of blood T cell repertoires in COVID-19. Trimming cost V 0 bases and J 3 bases; bases outside gene matches: 9. The CDR3 is made up of 18 amino acids. Germline lookup yields CDR1 SGDLS and CDR2 YYNGEE. Sequencing was performed with immunoSEQ multiplex PCR; in TCRdb, only in-frame clones are kept and a portion is missing. This sample has more than 250,000 clones, with 80% to 85% found just once. The TCR sequence derives from a man between 40 and 49 years old who had been exposed to COVID-19. The sequenced sample was PBMCs or T cells enriched from blood (not recorded which). The genes are TRBV9 and TRBJ2-5; 12 nucleotides match TRBD2. The CDR3 is CASSVALAGGPYKETQYF. The CDR3 DNA reads as TGTGCCAGCAGCGTAGCTCTAGCGGGAGGGCCCTACAAAGAGACCCAGTACTTC.